Sequencing of this T cell receptor beta chain was carried out in a study of T cells after yellow fever vaccination. Overall study results and limits: Boosting was followed by the reappearance of most primary-vaccination clones (approximately 97% CD4, about 90% CD8). Abundant bulk-population clonotypes could contaminate the FACS-sorted repertoires. Weaker, the secondary response peaked sooner, at day 5 versus 15.

CDR3 size: 15 residues. V gave up 6 bases and J gave up 5 bases; unmatched junction bases: 10. Germline assignment: CDR1 MDHEN and CDR2 SYDVKM. Each CDR3 protein gets one entry after TCRdb re-called the 5' RACE reads with MiXCR. The sample includes almost 600,000 distinct CDR3 sequences, approximately 12% of them seen just once. On this clonotype itself: Its antigen remains unidentified.

Sequences were derived from PBMCs, sampled on the day of the yellow fever booster vaccination. J is TRBJ2-1 and V is TRBV28, with 7 bases fitting TRBD1. This sequence was found in a man aged 30-40 years who received the YFV17D yellow fever vaccine. The CDR3 sequence: CASSKQTGTDNEQFF. For the CDR3, the DNA is TGTGCCAGCAGCAAACAGACCGGGACAGACAATGAGCAGTTCTTC.